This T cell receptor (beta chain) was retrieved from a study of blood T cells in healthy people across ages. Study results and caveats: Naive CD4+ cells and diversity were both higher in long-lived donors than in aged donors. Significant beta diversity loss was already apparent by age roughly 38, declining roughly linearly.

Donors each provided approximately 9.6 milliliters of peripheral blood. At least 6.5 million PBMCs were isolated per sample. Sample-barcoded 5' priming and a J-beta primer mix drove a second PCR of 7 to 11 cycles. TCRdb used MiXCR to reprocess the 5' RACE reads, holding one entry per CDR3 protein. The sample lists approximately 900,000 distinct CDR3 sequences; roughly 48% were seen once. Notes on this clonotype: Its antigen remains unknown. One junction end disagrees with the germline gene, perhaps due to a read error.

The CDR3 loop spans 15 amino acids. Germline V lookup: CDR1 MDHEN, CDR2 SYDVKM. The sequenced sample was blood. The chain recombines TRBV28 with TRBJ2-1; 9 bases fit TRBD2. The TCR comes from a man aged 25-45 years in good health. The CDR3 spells CASSLHGTSYNEQLF. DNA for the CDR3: TGTGCCAGCAGTCTACACGGGACTAGCTACAATGAGCAGTTATTC.